This TCR beta chain originates from a study of post-analysis software for immune sequencing data. Study overall: The disease courses covered relapsing-remitting, secondary progressive and progressive-relapsing multiple sclerosis. Study results and caveats: Controls had lower frequencies than patients of four or five TRBV segments, which included TRBV5-6, TRBV5-1 and TRBV20-1. Significantly lower normalized Chao1 diversity was seen in multiple sclerosis patients than in controls. Samples sharing a preparation batch grouped tightly together when assessed by F measure.

This clonotype was observed a few times. Its antigen is currently unknown. With 4 bases removed from V and 5 bases from J, the gap between germline ends came to 14 bases. The CDR3 spans 14 residues. Germline V gives CDR1 SGHTA, CDR2 FQGNSA. Built from TCR beta cDNA, the libraries had unique molecular identifiers in them. TCRdb reprocessed the PCR reads with MiXCR, giving one entry per CDR3 protein. The repertoire has hundreds of thousands of distinct CDR3 sequences, 55% to 60% of them found once; the top ten carry approximately 10%. This sequence originates from a girl aged 2-15 years with multiple sclerosis. This rearrangement joins TRBV7-2 to TRBJ2-5; D possibly corresponds to TRBD2 (6 bases). The specimen was blood. This chain's CDR3 is CASSSTGTGETQYF. The CDR3 nucleotides are TGTGCCAGCAGCTCCACCGGGACTGGTGAGACCCAGTACTTC.